The clone carrying this TCR beta chain was seen a single time. Profiling relied on immunoSEQ multiplex PCR, and the TCRdb table lists in-frame clones only, not all of them. The sample carries over 200,000 clones, roughly four fifths recorded once. This entry is derived from a study of blood T cell repertoires in COVID-19. Study-wide context: Sites in the United States, Italy and Spain provided acute and convalescent COVID-19 samples. T cells, B-cell-depleted T cells, or PBMCs provided the cDNA or gDNA that served as material.

Each participant's cohort was designated according to participant-reported clinical history. Germline assignment: CDR1 SGHTA and CDR2 FQGTGA. The CDR3 has 13 residues. V lost 5 bases and J 7 bases, leaving 12 bases between the germline ends. The sample comprised PBMCs or T cells enriched from blood (not recorded which). This sequence joins TRBV7-3 and TRBJ2-1; D is uncertain. The TCR originated in a man in his sixties who had recovered from COVID-19. The CDR3 DNA sequence: TGTGCCAGCAGCCCCCCAAACGGGAATGAGCAGTTCTTC. Its protein product is CASSPPNGNEQFF.